The 4 T cell receptor beta chains listed next were all sequenced from one sample in a study of blood T cell repertoires in COVID-19. Assay used: immunoSEQ multiplex PCR; TCRdb lists only in-frame clones, some missing. This table holds around 300,000 clones, 85% found once. The specimen was peripheral blood. These receptors were taken from a woman between 50 and 59 years old with active or convalescent COVID-19.

The chain recombines TRBV21-1 with TRBJ1-3; TRBD1 is the table's D call, not checked against the DNA. TRBV21-1 is designated a pseudogene. There are 21 residues in the CDR3. Written as DNA, the CDR3 is TGTGCCAGCAGCACCGCCCCCATAATCCGGACAGGGTCCCTCTCTGGAAACACCATATATTTT. Translation: CASSTAPIIRTGSLSGNTIYF.

This clone was counted a single time. The CDR3 sequence: CASSSRTFRFGGRETEAFF. The CDR3 DNA is TGCGCCAGCAGCTCTAGAACGTTCCGCTTCGGGGGGCGGGAGACTGAAGCTTTCTTT. The chain recombines TRBV5-1 with TRBJ1-1; tentative D call: TRBD1 (6 bases). Trimming removed 3 bases from V and 5 bases from J, with 29 bases in between. The length of the CDR3 is 19 residues. CDR1 is SGHRS, CDR2 YFSETQ, per germline.

CDR3 in amino acids: CASTQGANFLGYTF. In nucleotides, the CDR3 is TGTGCCAGCACCCAAGGGGCCAACTTCCTTGGCTACACCTTC. This rearrangement joins TRBV28 to TRBJ1-2, with D possibly TRBD1 on 5 matching bases. Germline V CDR1 and CDR2: MDHEN, SYDVKM. This CDR3 is built from 14 residues. Trimming took off 7 bases at V and 7 bases at J, with 19 bases between the two ends.

This chain joins TRBV2 and TRBJ2-7, with a weak D call TRBD2 (7 bases). The V gene's germline CDR1 is SNHLY and CDR2 FYNNEI. Trimming removed 8 bases at V and 4 bases at J, with 21 bases between. CDR3 length: 15 amino acids. In DNA form, the CDR3 reads TGTGCCAGCCGAACACAGGGAGGGTCTCTATACGAGCAGTACTTC. Protein: CASRTQGGSLYEQYF.